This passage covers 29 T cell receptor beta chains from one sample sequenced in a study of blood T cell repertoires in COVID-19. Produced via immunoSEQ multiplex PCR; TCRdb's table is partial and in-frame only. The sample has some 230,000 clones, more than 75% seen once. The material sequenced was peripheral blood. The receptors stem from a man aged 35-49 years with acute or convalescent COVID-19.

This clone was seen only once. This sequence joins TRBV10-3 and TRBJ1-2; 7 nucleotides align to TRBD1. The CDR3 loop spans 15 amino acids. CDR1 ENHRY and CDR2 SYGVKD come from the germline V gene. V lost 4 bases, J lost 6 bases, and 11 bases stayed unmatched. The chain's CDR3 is CAISGIQTGNHGYTF. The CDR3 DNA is TGTGCCATCAGTGGGATTCAGACAGGGAACCATGGCTACACCTTC.

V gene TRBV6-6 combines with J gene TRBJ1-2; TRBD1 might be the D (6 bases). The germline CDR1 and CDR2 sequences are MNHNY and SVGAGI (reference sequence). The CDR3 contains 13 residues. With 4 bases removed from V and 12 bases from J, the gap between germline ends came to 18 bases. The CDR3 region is CASSWGPLQGNTF. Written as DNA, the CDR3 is TGTGCCAGCAGTTGGGGGCCCTTGCAAGGGAACACCTTC.

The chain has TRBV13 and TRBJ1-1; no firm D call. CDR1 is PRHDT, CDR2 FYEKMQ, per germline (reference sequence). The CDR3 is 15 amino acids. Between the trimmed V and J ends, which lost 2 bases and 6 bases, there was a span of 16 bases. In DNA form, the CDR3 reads TGTGCCAGCAGCTTAAATCCAGGCAAACCCGCTGAAGCTTTCTTT. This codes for CASSLNPGKPAEAFF.

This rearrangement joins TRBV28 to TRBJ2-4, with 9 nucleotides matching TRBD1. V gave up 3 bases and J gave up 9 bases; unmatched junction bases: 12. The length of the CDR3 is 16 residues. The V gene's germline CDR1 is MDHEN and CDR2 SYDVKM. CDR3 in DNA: TGTGCCAGCAGTTTCCTAGGACAGGGGAGTTCCACCATTCAGTACTTC. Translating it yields CASSFLGQGSSTIQYF. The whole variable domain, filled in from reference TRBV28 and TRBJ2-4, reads DVKVTQSSRYLVKRTGEKVFLECVQDMDHENMFWYRQDPGLGLRLIYFSYDVKMKEKGDIPEGYSVSREKKERFSLILESASTNQTSMYLCASSFLGQGSSTIQYFGAGTRLSVL.

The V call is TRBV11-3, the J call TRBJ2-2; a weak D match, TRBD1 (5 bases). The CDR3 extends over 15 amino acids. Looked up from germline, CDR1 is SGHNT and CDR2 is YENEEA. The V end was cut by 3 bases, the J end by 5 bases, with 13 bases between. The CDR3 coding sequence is TGTGCCAGCAGCTTGCGTCAGGGCTATACCGGGGAGCTGTTTTTT. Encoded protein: CASSLRQGYTGELFF.

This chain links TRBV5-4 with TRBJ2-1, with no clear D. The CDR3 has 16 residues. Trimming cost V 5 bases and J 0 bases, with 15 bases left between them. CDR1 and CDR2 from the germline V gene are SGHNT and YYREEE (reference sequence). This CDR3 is CASSSSQSRSYNEQFF. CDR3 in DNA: TGTGCCAGCAGTTCCTCGCAGTCTCGCTCCTACAATGAGCAGTTCTTC.

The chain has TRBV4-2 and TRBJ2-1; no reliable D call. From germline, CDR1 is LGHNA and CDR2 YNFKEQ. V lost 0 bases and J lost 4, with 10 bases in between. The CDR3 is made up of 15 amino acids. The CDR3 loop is CASSQDRGSYNEQFF. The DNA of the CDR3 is TGTGCCAGCAGCCAAGATCGCGGATCTTACAATGAGCAGTTCTTC.

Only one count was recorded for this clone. In nucleotides, the CDR3 is TGTGCCAGCAGCGTAGGAATAAAGGGATCAGGGGCTTTCTTT. This encodes CASSVGIKGSGAFF. This chain connects TRBV9 to TRBJ1-1; perhaps TRBD1 as D (5 bases). V lost 0 bases to trimming and J lost 11 bases, with 17 bases between them. The V gene's germline CDR1 is SGDLS and CDR2 YYNGEE. The CDR3 runs to 14 residues.

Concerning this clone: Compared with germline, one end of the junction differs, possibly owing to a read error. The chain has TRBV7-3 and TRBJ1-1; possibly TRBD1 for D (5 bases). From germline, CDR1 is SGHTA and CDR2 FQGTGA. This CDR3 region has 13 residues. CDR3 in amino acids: CASSPRQGTGAFF. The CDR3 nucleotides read TGTGCCAGCAGCCCAAGGCAGGGAACTGGAGCTTTCTTT.

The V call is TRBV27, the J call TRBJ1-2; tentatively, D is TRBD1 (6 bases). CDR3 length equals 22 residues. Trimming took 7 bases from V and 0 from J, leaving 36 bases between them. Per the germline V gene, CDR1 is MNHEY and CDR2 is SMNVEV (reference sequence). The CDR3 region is CASIFPVNRVIEPKPTNYGYTF. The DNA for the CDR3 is TGTGCCAGCATTTTCCCGGTCAACAGGGTGATAGAGCCCAAGCCAACTAACTATGGCTACACCTTC.

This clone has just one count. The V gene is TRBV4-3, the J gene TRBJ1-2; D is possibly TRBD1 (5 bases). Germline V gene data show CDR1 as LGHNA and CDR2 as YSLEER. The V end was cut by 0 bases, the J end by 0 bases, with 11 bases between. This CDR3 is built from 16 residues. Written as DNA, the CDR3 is TGCGCCAGCAGCCAAGATCGCCAGGGCTCTAACTATGGCTACACCTTC. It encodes CASSQDRQGSNYGYTF.

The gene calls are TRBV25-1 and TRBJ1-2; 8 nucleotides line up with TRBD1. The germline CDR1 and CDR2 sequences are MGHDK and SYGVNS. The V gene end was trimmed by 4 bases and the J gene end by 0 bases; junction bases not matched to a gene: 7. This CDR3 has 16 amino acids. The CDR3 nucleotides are TGTGCCAGCAGTGTGGACAGGGCACCCTCTAACTATGGCTACACCTTC. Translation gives CASSVDRAPSNYGYTF.

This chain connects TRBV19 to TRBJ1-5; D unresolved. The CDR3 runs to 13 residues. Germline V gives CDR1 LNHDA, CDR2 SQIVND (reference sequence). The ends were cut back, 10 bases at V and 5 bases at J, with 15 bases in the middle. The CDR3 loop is CATDNGDYQPQHF. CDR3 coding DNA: TGTGCCACAGACAACGGGGATTATCAGCCCCAGCATTTT. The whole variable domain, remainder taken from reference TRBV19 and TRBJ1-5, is DGGITQSPKYLFRKEGQNVTLSCEQNLNHDAMYWYRQDPGQGLRLIYYSQIVNDFQKGDIAEGYSVSREKKESFPLTVTSAQKNPTAFYLCATDNGDYQPQHFGDGTRLSIL.

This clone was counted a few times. The CDR3 region is CASSQEVWTGVTEQYF. The CDR3 DNA is TGTGCCAGCAGCCAAGAAGTCTGGACAGGGGTTACCGAGCAGTACTTC. The chain carries TRBV4-2 and TRBJ2-7, with 9 bases aligning to TRBD1. This CDR3 has 16 residues. The germline CDR1 and CDR2 sequences are LGHNA and YNFKEQ. The V segment lost 0 bases and the J segment 6 bases; nucleotides outside the gene matches: 9.

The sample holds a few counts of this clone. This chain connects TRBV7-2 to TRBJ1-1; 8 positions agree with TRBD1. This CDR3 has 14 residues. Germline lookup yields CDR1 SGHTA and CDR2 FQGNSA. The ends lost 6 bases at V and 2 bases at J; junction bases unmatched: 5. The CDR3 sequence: CASRVDRANTEAFF. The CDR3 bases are TGTGCCAGCAGGGTGGACAGGGCCAACACTGAAGCTTTCTTT.

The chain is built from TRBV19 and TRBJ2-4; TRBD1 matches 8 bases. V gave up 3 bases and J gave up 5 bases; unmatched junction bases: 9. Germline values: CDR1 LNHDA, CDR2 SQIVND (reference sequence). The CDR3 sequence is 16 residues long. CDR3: CASSMGQGAGQNIQYF. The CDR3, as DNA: TGTGCCAGTAGTATGGGCCAGGGGGCAGGTCAAAACATTCAGTACTTC.

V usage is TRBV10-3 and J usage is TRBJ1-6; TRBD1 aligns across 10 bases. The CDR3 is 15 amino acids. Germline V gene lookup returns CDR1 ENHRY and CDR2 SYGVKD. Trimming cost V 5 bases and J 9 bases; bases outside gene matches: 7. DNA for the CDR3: TGTGCCATCAGTCCCGGACAGGGGGTTACTTCACCCCTCCACTTT. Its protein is CAISPGQGVTSPLHF.

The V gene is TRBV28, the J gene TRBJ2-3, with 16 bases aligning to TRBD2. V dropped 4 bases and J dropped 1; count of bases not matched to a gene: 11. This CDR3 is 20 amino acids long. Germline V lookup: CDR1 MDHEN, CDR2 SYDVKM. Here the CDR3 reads CASSSFGTSGGGSRTDTQYF. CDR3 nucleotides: TGTGCCAGCAGTTCCTTCGGGACTAGCGGGGGGGGGTCACGCACAGATACGCAGTATTTT. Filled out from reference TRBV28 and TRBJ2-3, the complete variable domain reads DVKVTQSSRYLVKRTGEKVFLECVQDMDHENMFWYRQDPGLGLRLIYFSYDVKMKEKGDIPEGYSVSREKKERFSLILESASTNQTSMYLCASSSFGTSGGGSRTDTQYFGPGTRLTVL.

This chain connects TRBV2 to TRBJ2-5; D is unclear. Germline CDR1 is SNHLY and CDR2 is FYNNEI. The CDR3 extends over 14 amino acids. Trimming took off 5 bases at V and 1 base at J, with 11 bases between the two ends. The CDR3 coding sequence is TGTGCCAGCAGTCGAGGCAGATCCCAAGAGACCCAGTACTTC. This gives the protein CASSRGRSQETQYF.

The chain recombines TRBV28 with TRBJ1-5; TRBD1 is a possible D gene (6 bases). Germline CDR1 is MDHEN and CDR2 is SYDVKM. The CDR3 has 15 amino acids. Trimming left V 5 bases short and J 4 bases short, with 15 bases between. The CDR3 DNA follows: TGTGCCAGCAGTGGACTCCTTAGGGGGAATCAGCCCCAGCATTTT. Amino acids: CASSGLLRGNQPQHF.

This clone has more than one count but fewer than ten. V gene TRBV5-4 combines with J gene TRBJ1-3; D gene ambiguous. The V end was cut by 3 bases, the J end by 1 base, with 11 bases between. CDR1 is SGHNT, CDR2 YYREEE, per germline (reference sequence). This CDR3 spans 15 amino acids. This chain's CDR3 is CASSSGLKSGNTIYF. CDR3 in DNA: TGTGCCAGCAGCTCCGGACTGAAATCTGGAAACACCATATATTTT.

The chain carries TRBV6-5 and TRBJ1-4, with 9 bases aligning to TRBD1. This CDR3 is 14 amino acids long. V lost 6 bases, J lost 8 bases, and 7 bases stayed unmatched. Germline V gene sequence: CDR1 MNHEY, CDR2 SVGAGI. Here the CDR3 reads CASSTWTGEEKLFF. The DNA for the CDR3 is TGTGCCAGCAGCACCTGGACAGGGGAAGAAAAACTGTTTTTT.

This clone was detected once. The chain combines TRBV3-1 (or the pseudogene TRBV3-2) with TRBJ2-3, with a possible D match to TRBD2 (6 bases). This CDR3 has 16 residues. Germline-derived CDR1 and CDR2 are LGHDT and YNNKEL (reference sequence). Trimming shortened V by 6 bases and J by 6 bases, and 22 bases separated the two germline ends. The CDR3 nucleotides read TGTGCCAGCAGTCAGAATCCGGGCGTCCGGGGGGATACGCAGTATTTT. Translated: CASSQNPGVRGDTQYF.

CDR3 region: CASTGGGTGLYEQYF. In DNA, the CDR3 is TGTGCCAGCACCGGGGGGGGGACAGGGCTCTACGAGCAGTACTTC. The genes are TRBV28 and TRBJ2-7; possible D gene TRBD1, 9 bases. The CDR3 runs 15 residues. Germline CDR1 MDHEN, CDR2 SYDVKM. V shed 7 bases and J shed 3 bases, with 19 bases lying between them.

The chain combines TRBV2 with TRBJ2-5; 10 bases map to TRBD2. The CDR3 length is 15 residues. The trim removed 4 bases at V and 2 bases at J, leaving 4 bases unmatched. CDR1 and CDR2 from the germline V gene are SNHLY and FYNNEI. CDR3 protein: CASSGQRGGQETQYF. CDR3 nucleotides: TGTGCCAGCAGTGGCCAGCGGGGGGGTCAAGAGACCCAGTACTTC. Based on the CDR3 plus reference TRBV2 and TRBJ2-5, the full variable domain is EPEVTQTPSHQVTQMGQEVILRCVPISNHLYFYWYRQILGQKVEFLVSFYNNEISEKSEIFDDQFSVERPDGSNFTLKIRSTKLEDSAMYFCASSGQRGGQETQYFGPGTRLLVL.

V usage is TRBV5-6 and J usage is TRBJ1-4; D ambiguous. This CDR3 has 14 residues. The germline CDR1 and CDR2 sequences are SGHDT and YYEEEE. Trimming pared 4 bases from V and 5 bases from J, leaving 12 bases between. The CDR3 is CASSLAQRNEKLFF. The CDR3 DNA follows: TGTGCCAGCAGCCTAGCCCAGAGGAATGAAAAACTGTTTTTT.

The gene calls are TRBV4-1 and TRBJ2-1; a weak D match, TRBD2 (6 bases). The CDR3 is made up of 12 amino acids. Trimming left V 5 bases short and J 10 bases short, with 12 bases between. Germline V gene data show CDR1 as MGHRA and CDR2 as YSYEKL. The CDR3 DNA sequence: TGCGCCAGCAGCGTGAATCGGGGGGAGCAGTTCTTC. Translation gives CASSVNRGEQFF.

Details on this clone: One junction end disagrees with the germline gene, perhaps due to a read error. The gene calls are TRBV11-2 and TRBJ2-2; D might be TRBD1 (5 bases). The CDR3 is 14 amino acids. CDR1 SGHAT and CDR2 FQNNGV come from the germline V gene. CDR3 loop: CASSFFQGAGQLFF. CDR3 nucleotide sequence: TGTGCCAGCAGCTTTTTCCAGGGCGCCGGGCAGCTGTTTTTT.

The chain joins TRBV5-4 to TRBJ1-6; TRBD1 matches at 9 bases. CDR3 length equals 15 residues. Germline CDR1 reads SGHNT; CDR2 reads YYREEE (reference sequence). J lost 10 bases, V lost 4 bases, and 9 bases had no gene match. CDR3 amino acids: CASSKTGGPGSPLHF. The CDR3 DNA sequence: TGTGCCAGCAGCAAAACAGGGGGCCCAGGGTCACCCCTCCACTTT.